These T cell receptor beta chains were read from a single sample in a study of blood T cell repertoires in COVID-19. The table came from immunoSEQ multiplex PCR; TCRdb's copy has only in-frame clones and leaves some out. The data show about 230,000 clones, approximately 81% seen once. The sample was peripheral blood. These receptors all come from a woman of 80 years or more with acute or convalescent COVID-19. The CDR3 runs from the conserved cysteine through the conserved F or W. The D gene is left open where the match is weak. The size of a clone is reported for some rows only, either as once, few or many, or as a class for expanded clones.

TRBV4-1	NA	NA	TRBJ1-1	TGCGCCAGCAGCCAAGATGGGATACGGCGGAGGTTCTTT	CASSQDGIRRRFF
TRBV4-1	NA	TRBD1	TRBJ2-2	TGCGCCAGCAGCCAATTGGGACAGGACACCGGGGAGCTGTTTTTT	CASSQLGQDTGELFF
TRBV6-5	NA	NA	TRBJ2-1	TGTGCCAGCAGTTATTTGTCCCGGGGGTACTACAATGAGCAGTTCTTC	CASSYLSRGYYNEQFF
TRBV5-5	NA	NA	TRBJ1-2	TGTGCCAGCAGCCCAGACGACAGCTATGGCTACACCTTC	CASSPDDSYGYTF
TRBV19	few	NA	TRBJ1-1	TGTGCCACCGTTCTCATGGGCTCGAACACTGAAGCTTTCTTT	CATVLMGSNTEAFF
TRBV5-1	few	NA	TRBJ1-4	TGCGCCAGCAGCCCCGAGGCGGGTGAAAAACTGTTTTTT	CASSPEAGEKLFF
TRBV11-2	NA	TRBD2	TRBJ2-1	TGTGCCAGCAGCTCGAACCTAGCGGGAGGAATTTACAATGAGCAGTTCTTC	CASSSNLAGGIYNEQFF
TRBV7-2	NA	NA	TRBJ2-5	TGTGCCAGCAGTTTGGAGGGGGCGGAGGAGACCCAGTACTTC	CASSLEGAEETQYF
TRBV29-1	NA	NA	TRBJ2-1	TGCAGCGTGGAAGGTGGGCTAAGCCCCTACAATGAGCAGTTCTTC	CSVEGGLSPYNEQFF
TRBV18	NA	NA	TRBJ1-5	TGTGCCAGCTCACCTATTCGGGGAGAACGGGGTCAGCCCCAGCATTTT	CASSPIRGERGQPQHF
TRBV7-9	NA	TRBD1	TRBJ1-4	TGTGCCAGCAGCCCCGGGAGGGGGCAAGCTAATGAAAAACTGTTTTTT	CASSPGRGQANEKLFF
TRBV6-1	NA	NA	TRBJ1-5	TGTGCCAGCAGTGAACTGTGGCGGGAGCCCCAGCATTTT	CASSELWREPQHF
TRBV9	NA	TRBD1	TRBJ2-3	TGTGCCAGCAGCCTAGGACAGGGTCCGATTAGCACAGATACGCAGTATTTT	CASSLGQGPISTDTQYF
TRBV2	NA	NA	TRBJ2-5	TGTGCCAGCACCCAAGGGGGGGGCGCGGAGACCCAGTACTTC	CASTQGGGAETQYF
TRBV5-1	NA	TRBD1	TRBJ1-5	TGCGCCAGCAGCTGGACAGGGGGCAATCAGCCCCAGCATTTT	CASSWTGGNQPQHF
TRBV13	NA	TRBD2	TRBJ2-5	TGTGCCAGCAGCTTAGGACTAGCGGGGGCGGAGACCCAGTACTTC	CASSLGLAGAETQYF
TRBV2	NA	TRBD1	TRBJ2-3	TGTGCCACTGGGACAGGGAGCCCTCCGGGGACGCAGTATTTT	CATGTGSPPGTQYF
TRBV5-1	NA	TRBD2	TRBJ2-1	TGCGCCAGCAGCCGGGAATCGCGGGAGGGCATCGATGAGCAGTTCTTC	CASSRESREGIDEQFF
TRBV6-1	many	NA	TRBJ2-1	TGTGCCAGCAGTGAATCGTTTGCGGGGCACGCGTACAATGAGCAGTTCTTC	CASSESFAGHAYNEQFF
TRBV19	NA	NA	TRBJ2-2	TGTGCCAGTAGTATAGCAGGGGACACCGGGGAGCTGTTTTTT	CASSIAGDTGELFF
TRBV7-2	once	NA	TRBJ2-2	TGTGCCAGCAGCGTCCGGGACACCGGGGAGCTGTTTTTT	CASSVRDTGELFF
TRBV28	NA	TRBD1	TRBJ2-1	TGTGCCAGCAGCTACAGGGGCTTCAATGAGCAGTTCTTC	CASSYRGFNEQFF
TRBV7-9	NA	NA	TRBJ2-7	TGTGCCAGCAGCCGCACTACGGGAGCTAGTGGCTACGAGCAGTACTTC	CASSRTTGASGYEQYF
TRBV2	many	NA	TRBJ2-7	TGTGCCAGCAGTGGAGGAGACCCATCATCCTACGAGCAGTACTTC	CASSGGDPSSYEQYF
TRBV3-1/TRBV3-2	NA	NA	TRBJ1-1	TGTGCCAGCAGCCACCAAGGAGGGACTGAAGCTTTCTTT	CASSHQGGTEAFF
TRBV6-2/TRBV6-3	NA	TRBD1	TRBJ1-2	TGTGCCAGCAGCGACAGGGCAGGGGGCGCGACCCCCTATGGCTACACCTTC	CASSDRAGGATPYGYTF
TRBV12-3/TRBV12-4	NA	NA	TRBJ2-7	TGTGCCAGCAGCTACAGCTACGAGCAGTACTTC	CASSYSYEQYF
TRBV5-4	NA	NA	TRBJ1-2	TGTGCCAGCAGCTTGGCCGGGACAAACTATGGCTACACCTTC	CASSLAGTNYGYTF
TRBV6-4	once	NA	TRBJ2-2	TGTGCCAGCAGCATAACAGGGAACACCGGGGAGCTGTTTTTT	CASSITGNTGELFF
TRBV18	few	NA	TRBJ2-7	TGTGCCAGCTCACCAACAGGTAGGAGCTCCTACGAGCAGTACTTC	CASSPTGRSSYEQYF
TRBV6-1	NA	TRBD2	TRBJ2-3	TGTGCCAGCAGTGAAGCCGGACTAGCGGGGGGAGGGAATACGCAGTATTTT	CASSEAGLAGGGNTQYF
TRBV5-5	NA	NA	TRBJ2-1	TGTGCCAGCAGCTTAGCGGGCGAGCCCTCCTACAATGAGCAGTTCTTC	CASSLAGEPSYNEQFF
TRBV3-1/TRBV3-2	NA	TRBD2	TRBJ2-2	TGTGCCAGCAGCCAAGATTCAAGAGCGGGGGGGAGCGGGGAGCTGTTTTTT	CASSQDSRAGGSGELFF
TRBV6-1	NA	NA	TRBJ1-1	TGTGCCAGCAGTGAACGGGGAGATACTGAAGCTTTCTTT	CASSERGDTEAFF
TRBV5-1	NA	NA	TRBJ2-1	TGCGCCAGCGGACCCACAGGGTACAATGAGCAGTTCTTC	CASGPTGYNEQFF